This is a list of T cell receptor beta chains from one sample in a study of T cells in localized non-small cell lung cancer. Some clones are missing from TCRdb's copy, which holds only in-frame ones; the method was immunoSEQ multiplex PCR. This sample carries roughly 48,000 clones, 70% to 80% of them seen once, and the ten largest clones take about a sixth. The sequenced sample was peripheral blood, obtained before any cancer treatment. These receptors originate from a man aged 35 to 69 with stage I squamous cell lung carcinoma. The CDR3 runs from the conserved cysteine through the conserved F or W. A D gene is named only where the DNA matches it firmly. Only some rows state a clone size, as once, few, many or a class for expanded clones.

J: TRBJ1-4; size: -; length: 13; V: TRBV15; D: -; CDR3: CATSRDLGEKLFF; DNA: TGTGCCACCAGCAGAGATCTTGGTGAAAAACTGTTTTTT
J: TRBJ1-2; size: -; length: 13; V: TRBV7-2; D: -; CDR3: CASSFGQNYGYTF; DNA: TGTGCCAGCAGCTTTGGACAGAACTATGGCTACACCTTC
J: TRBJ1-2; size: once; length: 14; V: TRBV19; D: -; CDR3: CASSPKGGVDGYTF; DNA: TGTGCCAGTAGCCCCAAGGGTGGAGTGGATGGCTACACCTTC
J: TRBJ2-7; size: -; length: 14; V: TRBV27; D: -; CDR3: CASSLSPEGINRTF; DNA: TGTGCCAGCAGTTTATCGCCCGAGGGGATAAACAGGACCTTC
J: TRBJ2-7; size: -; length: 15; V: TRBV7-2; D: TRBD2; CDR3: CASSLLAGYAYEQYF; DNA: TGTGCCAGCAGCCTACTAGCGGGTTATGCCTACGAGCAGTACTTC
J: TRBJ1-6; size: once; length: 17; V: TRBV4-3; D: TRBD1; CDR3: CASSQDYISLTGGPLHF; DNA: TGCGCCAGCAGCCAAGATTATATTAGTTTAACAGGGGGCCCCCTCCACTTT
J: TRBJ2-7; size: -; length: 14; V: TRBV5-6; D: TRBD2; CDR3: CASSLPGLSYEQYF; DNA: TGTGCCAGCAGCCTACCGGGACTATCCTACGAGCAGTACTTC
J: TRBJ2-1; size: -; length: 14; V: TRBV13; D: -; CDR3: CASSLGLSAEEAFF; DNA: TGTGCCAGCAGCTTAGGCCTTTCGGCCGAGGAAGCGTTCTTC
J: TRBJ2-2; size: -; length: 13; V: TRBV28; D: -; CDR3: CASSFFLRGELFF; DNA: TGTGCCAGCAGTTTTTTCTTGCGTGGGGAGCTGTTTTTT
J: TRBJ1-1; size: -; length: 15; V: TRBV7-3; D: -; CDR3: CASTPGPGWGTEAFF; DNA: TGTGCCAGCACCCCCGGGCCAGGGTGGGGCACTGAAGCTTTCTTT
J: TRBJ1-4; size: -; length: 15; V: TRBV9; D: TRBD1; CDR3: CASSVVGTGGEKLFF; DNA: TGTGCCAGCAGCGTAGTAGGGACAGGAGGTGAAAAACTGTTTTTT
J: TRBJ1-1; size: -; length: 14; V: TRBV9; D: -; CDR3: CASSAMGPNTEAFF; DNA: TGTGCCAGCAGCGCAATGGGACCCAACACTGAAGCTTTCTTT
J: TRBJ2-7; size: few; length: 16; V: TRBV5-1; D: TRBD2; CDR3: CASSLASGDFSGEQYF; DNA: TGCGCCAGCAGCTTGGCCAGCGGGGATTTCTCCGGCGAGCAGTACTTC
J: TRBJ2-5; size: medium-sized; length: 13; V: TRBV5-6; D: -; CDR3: CASSLVLEETQYF; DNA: TGTGCCAGCAGCTTGGTTCTAGAAGAGACCCAGTACTTC
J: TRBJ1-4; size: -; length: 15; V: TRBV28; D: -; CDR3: CASSSGWGTGEKLFF; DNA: TGTGCCAGCAGTTCAGGCTGGGGGACGGGAGAAAAACTGTTTTTT
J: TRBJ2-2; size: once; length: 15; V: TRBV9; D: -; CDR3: CASSVKSSSVGELFF; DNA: TGTGCCAGCAGCGTAAAGAGTAGCTCGGTCGGGGAGCTGTTTTTT
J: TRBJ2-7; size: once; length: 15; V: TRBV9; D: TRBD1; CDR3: CASSVDQGAVYEQYF; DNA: TGTGCCAGCAGCGTAGACCAGGGGGCGGTTTACGAGCAGTACTTC
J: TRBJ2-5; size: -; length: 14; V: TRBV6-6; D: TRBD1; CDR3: CASTTTGVGETQYF; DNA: TGTGCCAGCACCACGACAGGGGTGGGAGAGACCCAGTACTTC
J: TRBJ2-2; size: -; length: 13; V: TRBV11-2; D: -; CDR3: CASSLAERGELFF; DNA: TGTGCCAGCAGCTTAGCGGAGCGGGGGGAGCTGTTTTTT
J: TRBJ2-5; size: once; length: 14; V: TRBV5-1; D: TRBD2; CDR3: CASSPGGIQETQYF; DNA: TGCGCCAGCAGCCCGGGAGGTATCCAAGAGACCCAGTACTTC
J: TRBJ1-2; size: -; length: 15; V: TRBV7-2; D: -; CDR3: CASSPGSGVFNGYTF; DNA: TGTGCCAGCAGCCCAGGATCGGGGGTATTCAATGGCTACACCTTC
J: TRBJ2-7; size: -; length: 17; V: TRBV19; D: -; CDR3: CASSIFPGPTPTYEQYF; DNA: TGTGCCAGTAGTATCTTCCCGGGCCCCACCCCTACCTACGAGCAGTACTTC
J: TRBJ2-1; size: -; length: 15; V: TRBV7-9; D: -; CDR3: CASRPGVGFPNEQFF; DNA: TGTGCCAGCAGGCCCGGAGTAGGGTTCCCTAATGAGCAGTTCTTC
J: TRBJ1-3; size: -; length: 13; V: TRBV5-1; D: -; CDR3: CASSLASTDTIYF; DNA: TGCGCCAGCAGCTTGGCCAGTACAGACACCATATATTTT
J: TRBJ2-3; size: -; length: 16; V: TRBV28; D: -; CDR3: CASSLRVGYSTDTQYF; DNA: TGTGCCAGCAGTTTAAGGGTAGGCTATAGCACAGATACGCAGTATTTT
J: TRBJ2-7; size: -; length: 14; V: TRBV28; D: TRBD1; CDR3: CASAETGPTYEQYF; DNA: TGTGCCAGCGCAGAGACAGGGCCCACCTACGAGCAGTACTTC
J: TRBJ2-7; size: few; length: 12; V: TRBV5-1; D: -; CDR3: CASKGDGYEQYF; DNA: TGCGCCAGCAAGGGGGACGGCTACGAGCAGTACTTC
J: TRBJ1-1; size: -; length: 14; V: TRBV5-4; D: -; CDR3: CASSRGGMNTEAFF; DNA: TGTGCCAGCAGCCGTGGGGGTATGAACACTGAAGCTTTCTTT
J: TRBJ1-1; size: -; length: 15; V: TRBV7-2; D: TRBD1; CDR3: CASSSTGQSNTEAFF; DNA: TGTGCCAGCAGCTCCACGGGACAGTCAAACACTGAAGCTTTCTTT
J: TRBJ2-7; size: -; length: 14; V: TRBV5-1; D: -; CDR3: CASSLAAGRDEQYF; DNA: TGCGCCAGCAGCCTAGCCGCAGGAAGGGACGAGCAGTACTTC
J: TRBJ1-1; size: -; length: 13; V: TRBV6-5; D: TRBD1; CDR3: CASSYPGTVEAFF; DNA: TGTGCCAGCAGTTACCCTGGGACAGTTGAAGCTTTCTTT
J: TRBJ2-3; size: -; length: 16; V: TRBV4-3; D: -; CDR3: CASSQDLRGLLDTQYF; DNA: TGCGCCAGCAGCCAAGATCTCCGGGGCTTACTCGATACGCAGTATTTT
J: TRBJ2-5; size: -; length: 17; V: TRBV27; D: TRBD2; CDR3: CASSLSELAGRGETQYF; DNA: TGTGCCAGCAGTTTATCCGAACTAGCGGGGAGGGGAGAGACCCAGTACTTC
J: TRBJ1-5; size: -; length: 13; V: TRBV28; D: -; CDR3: CASSGQYNQPQHF; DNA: TGTGCCAGCAGTGGACAGTACAATCAGCCCCAGCATTTT
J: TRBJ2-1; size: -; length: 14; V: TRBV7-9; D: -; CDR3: CASSLVWGSTEQFF; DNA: TGTGCCAGCAGCTTAGTTTGGGGTTCGACTGAGCAGTTCTTC
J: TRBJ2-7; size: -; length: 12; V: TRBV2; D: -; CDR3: CASNLRDHEQYF; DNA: TGTGCCAGCAACCTCAGGGACCACGAGCAGTACTTC
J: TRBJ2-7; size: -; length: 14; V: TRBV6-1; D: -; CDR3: CASLGQGFFYEQYF; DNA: TGTGCCAGCTTGGGTCAGGGGTTTTTCTACGAGCAGTACTTC
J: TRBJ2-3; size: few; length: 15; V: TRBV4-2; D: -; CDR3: CASSQDGITTDTQYF; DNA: TGTGCCAGCAGCCAAGATGGGATTACCACAGATACGCAGTATTTT
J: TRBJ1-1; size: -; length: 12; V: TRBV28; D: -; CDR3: CASGTGSGEAFF; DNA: TGTGCCAGCGGAACAGGGTCGGGAGAAGCTTTCTTT
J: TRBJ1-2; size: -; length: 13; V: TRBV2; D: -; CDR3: CASSEQTGYGYTF; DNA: TGTGCCAGCAGTGAACAGACAGGCTATGGCTACACCTTC
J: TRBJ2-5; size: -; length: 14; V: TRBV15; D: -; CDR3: CATSRDLGRETQYF; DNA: TGTGCCACCAGCAGAGATTTGGGACGAGAGACCCAGTACTTC
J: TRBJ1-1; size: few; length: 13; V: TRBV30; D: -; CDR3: CAWRSPANTEAFF; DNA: TGTGCCTGGAGGTCCCCTGCGAACACTGAAGCTTTCTTT
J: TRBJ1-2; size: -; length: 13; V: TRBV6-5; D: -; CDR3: CASSEAGGWGYTF; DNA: TGTGCCAGCAGTGAAGCGGGAGGGTGGGGCTACACCTTC
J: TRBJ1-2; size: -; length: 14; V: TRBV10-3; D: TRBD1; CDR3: CAISETGGASGYTF; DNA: TGTGCCATCAGTGAGACAGGGGGCGCTTCTGGCTACACCTTC
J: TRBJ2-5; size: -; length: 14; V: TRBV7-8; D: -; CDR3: CASSWRQREETQYF; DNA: TGTGCCAGCAGCTGGAGACAGCGAGAAGAGACCCAGTACTTC
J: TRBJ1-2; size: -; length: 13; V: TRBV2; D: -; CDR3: CAGAMGQQGGYTF; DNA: TGTGCCGGAGCAATGGGCCAACAGGGTGGCTACACCTTC
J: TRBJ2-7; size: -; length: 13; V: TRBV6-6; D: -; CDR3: CATNPGVGGEQYF; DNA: TGTGCCACCAACCCGGGGGTTGGTGGCGAGCAGTACTTC
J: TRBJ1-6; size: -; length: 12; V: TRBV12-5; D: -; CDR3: CASGLGDSPLHF; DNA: TGTGCTAGTGGTTTAGGGGATTCACCCCTCCACTTT
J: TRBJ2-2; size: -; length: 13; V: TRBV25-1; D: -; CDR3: CASSSSEPGELFF; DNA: TGTGCCAGCAGCTCCAGTGAACCCGGGGAGCTGTTTTTT
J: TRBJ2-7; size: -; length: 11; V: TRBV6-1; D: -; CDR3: CASRQALLASF; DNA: TGTGCCAGCCGACAGGCCCTCCTCGCAAGCTTC
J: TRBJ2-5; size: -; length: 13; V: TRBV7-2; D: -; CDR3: CASSYNGGETQYF; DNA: TGTGCCAGCAGCTATAATGGAGGCGAGACCCAGTACTTC
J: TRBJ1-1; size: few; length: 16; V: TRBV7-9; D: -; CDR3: CASSQDSGFVNTEAFF; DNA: TGCGCCAGCAGCCAAGATTCGGGGTTTGTGAACACTGAAGCTTTCTTT
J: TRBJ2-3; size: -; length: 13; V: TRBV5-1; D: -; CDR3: CASSLGAVDTQYF; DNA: TGCGCCAGCAGCTTGGGGGCCGTAGATACGCAGTATTTT
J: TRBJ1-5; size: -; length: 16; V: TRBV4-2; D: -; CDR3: CASSQDTGFTNQPQHF; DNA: TGTGCCAGCAGCCAAGATACCGGGTTTACGAATCAGCCCCAGCATTTT
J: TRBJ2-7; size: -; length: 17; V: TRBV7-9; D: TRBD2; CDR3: CASSLEMGGGGSHEQYF; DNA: TGTGCCAGCAGCTTAGAAATGGGTGGGGGGGGATCCCACGAGCAGTACTTC
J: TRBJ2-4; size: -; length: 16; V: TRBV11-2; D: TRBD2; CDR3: CASSGPASGVKNIQYF; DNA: TGTGCCAGCAGCGGACCCGCTAGCGGGGTCAAAAACATTCAGTACTTC
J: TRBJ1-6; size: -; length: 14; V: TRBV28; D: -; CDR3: CASNLPQRDSPLHF; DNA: TGTGCCAGCAACCTGCCCCAAAGGGATTCACCCCTCCACTTT
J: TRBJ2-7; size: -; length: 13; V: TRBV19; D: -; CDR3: CASSATVGHEQYF; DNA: TGTGCCAGTTCCGCGACAGTTGGGCACGAGCAGTACTTC
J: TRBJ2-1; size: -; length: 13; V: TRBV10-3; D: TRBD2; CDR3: CAMGGLAGRPEFF; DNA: TGTGCCATGGGGGGACTAGCGGGTAGACCGGAGTTCTTC